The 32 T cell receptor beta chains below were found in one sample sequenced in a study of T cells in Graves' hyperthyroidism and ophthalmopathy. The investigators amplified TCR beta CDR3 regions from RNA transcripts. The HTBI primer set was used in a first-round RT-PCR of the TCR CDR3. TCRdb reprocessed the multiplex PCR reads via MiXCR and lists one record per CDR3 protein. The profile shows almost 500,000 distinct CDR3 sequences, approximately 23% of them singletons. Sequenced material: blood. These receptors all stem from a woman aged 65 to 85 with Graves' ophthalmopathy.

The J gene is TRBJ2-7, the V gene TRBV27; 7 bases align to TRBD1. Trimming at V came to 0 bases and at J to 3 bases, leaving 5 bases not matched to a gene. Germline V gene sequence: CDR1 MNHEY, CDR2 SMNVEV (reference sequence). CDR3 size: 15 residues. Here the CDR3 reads CASSLSFSGGYEQYF. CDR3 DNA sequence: TGTGCCAGCAGTTTATCGTTTTCAGGGGGCTACGAGCAGTACTTC.

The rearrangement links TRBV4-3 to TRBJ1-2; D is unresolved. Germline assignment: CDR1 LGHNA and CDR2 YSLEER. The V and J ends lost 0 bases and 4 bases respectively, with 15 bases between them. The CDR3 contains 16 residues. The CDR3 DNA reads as TGCGCCAGCAGCCAAGAGAGGGCTGTAACCCCCTATGGCTACACCTTC. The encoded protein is CASSQERAVTPYGYTF.

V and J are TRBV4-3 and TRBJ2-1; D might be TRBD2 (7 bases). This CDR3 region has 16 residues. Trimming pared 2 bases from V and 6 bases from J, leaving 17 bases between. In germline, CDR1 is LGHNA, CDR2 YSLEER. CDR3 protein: CASSQKGGVTVNEQFF. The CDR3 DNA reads TGCGCCAGCAGCCAAAAGGGGGGGGTGACTGTCAATGAGCAGTTCTTC.

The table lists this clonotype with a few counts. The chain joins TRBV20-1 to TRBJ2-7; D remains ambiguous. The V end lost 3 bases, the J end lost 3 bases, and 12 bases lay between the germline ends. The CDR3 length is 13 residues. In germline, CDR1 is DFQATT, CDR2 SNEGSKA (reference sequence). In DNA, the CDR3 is TGCAGTGCTAGGTCCCCTAGTTTCTACGAGCAGTACTTC. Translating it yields CSARSPSFYEQYF.

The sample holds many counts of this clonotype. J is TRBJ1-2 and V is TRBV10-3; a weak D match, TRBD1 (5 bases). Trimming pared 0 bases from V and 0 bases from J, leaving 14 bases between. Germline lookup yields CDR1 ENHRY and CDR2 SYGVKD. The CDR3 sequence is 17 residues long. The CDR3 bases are TGTGCCATCAGTGAGTCAATGGGGCAGGGCGCTAACTATGGCTACACCTTC. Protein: CAISESMGQGANYGYTF.

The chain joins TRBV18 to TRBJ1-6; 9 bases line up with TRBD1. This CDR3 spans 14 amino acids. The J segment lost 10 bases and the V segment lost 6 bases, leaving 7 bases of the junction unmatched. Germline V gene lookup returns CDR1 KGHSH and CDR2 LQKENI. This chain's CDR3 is CASSSGQGESPLHF. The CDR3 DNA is TGTGCCAGCTCCTCGGGACAGGGCGAATCACCCCTCCACTTT.

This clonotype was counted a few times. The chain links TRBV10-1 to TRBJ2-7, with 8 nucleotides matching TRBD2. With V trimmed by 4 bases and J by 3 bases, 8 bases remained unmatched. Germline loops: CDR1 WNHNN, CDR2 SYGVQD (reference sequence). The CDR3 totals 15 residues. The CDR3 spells CASSAIGREVYEQYF. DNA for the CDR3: TGCGCCAGCAGTGCGATCGGGCGGGAGGTCTACGAGCAGTACTTC.

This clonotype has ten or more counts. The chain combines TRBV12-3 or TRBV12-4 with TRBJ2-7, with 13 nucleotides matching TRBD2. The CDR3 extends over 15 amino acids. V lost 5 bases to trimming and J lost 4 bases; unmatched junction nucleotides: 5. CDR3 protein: CASSHRTSGSYEQYF. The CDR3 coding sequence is TGTGCCAGCAGTCACAGGACTAGCGGGAGTTACGAGCAGTACTTC.

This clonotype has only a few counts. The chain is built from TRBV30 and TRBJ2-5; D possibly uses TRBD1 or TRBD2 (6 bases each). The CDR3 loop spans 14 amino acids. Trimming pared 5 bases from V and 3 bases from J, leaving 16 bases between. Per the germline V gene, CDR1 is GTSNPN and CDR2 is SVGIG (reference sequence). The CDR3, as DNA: TGTGCCTGGGGCAGAGGGGGGCAAAAAGAGACCCAGTACTTC. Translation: CAWGRGGQKETQYF.

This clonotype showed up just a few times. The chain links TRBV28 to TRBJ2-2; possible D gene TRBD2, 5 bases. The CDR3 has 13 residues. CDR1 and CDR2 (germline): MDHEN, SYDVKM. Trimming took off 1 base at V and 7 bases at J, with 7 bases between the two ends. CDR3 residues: CASSLFAGGELFF. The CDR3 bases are TGTGCCAGCAGTTTATTTGCGGGCGGGGAGCTGTTTTTT.

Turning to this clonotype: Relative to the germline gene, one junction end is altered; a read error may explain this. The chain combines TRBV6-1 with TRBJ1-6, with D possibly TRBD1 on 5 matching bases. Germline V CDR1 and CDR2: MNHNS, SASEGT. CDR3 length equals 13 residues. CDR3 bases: TGTGCCCGCAGTGAGGGACCTTACTCACCCCTCCACTTT. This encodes CARSEGPYSPLHF.

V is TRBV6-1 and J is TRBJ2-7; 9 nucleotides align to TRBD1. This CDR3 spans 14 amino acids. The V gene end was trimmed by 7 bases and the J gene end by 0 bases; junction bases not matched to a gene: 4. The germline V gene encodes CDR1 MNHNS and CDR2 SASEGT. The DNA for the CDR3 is TGTGCCAGCACCCCGGGACAGGGCTCCTACGAGCAGTACTTC. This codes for CASTPGQGSYEQYF.

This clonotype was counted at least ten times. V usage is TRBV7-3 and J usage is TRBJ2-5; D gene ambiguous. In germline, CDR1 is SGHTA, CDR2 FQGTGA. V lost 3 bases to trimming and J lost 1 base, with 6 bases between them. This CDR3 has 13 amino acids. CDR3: CASSFGPQETQYF. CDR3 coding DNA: TGTGCCAGCAGCTTTGGCCCCCAAGAGACCCAGTACTTC.

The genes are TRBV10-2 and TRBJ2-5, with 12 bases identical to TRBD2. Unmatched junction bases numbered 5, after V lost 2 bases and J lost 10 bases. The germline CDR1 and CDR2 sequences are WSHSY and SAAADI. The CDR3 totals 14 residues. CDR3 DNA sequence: TGCGCCAGCAGTGAGGGACTAGCGGGGTGGGACCAGTACTTC. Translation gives CASSEGLAGWDQYF.

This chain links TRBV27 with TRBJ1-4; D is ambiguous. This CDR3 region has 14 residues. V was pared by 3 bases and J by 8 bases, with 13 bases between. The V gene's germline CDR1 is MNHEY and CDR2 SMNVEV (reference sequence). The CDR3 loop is CASSFSGVGEKLFF. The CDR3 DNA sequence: TGTGCCAGCAGTTTTAGCGGGGTTGGGGAAAAACTGTTTTTT.

The CDR3 DNA follows: TGTGCCTGGAGTCTAGCGGGAGGGCCAGGGGAGACCCAGTACTTC. The encoded protein is CAWSLAGGPGETQYF. The V and J genes are TRBV30 and TRBJ2-5; 12 positions match TRBD2. CDR1 and CDR2 from the germline V gene are GTSNPN and SVGIG (reference sequence). The J segment lost 5 bases and the V segment lost 2 bases, leaving 6 bases of the junction unmatched. The CDR3 loop spans 15 amino acids.

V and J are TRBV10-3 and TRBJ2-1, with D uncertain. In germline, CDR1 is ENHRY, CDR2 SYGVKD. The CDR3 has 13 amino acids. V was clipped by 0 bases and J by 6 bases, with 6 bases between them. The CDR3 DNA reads TGTGCCATCAGTGAGTCGACCCGCAATGAGCAGTTCTTC. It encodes CAISESTRNEQFF.

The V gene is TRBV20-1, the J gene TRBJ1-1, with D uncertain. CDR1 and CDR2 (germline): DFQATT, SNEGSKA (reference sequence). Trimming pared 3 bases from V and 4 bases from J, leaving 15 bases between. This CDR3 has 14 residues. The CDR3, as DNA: TGCAGTGCTAGTGGGCGCGGGAGAACCACTGAAGCTTTCTTT. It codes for CSASGRGRTTEAFF.

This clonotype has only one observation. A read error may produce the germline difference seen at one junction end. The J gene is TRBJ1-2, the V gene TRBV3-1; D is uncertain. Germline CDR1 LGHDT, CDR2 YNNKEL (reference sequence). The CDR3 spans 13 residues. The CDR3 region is CASSPHINYGHTF. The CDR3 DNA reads TGTGCCAGCAGCCCTCACATTAACTATGGCCACACCTTC.

The CDR3 here is CASSDLYGYTF. The CDR3 DNA is TGTGCCAGCAGCGACCTCTATGGCTACACCTTC. This sequence joins TRBV9 and TRBJ1-2; no reliable D call. This CDR3 spans 11 amino acids. V was cut by 3 bases and J by 4 bases, with 4 bases left in between. Germline V lookup: CDR1 SGDLS, CDR2 YYNGEE.

CDR3 sequence: CASSAGGVTYEQYF. CDR3 coding DNA: TGTGCCAGTAGTGCAGGGGGGGTTACCTACGAGCAGTACTTC. The rearrangement links TRBV19 to TRBJ2-7; D is tentatively TRBD1 or TRBD2 (7 bases each). This CDR3 has 14 amino acids. Germline CDR1 LNHDA, CDR2 SQIVND (reference sequence). Trimming took off 5 bases at V and 2 bases at J, with 13 bases between the two ends.

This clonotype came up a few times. DNA of the CDR3: TGTGCCAGTAGTGCAGGACGGATCTGGACAGGGGAAGGGTTTGCAACTAATGAAAAACTGTTTTTT. It translates to CASSAGRIWTGEGFATNEKLFF. The chain combines TRBV19 with TRBJ1-4; 9 bases match TRBD1. V dropped 5 bases and J dropped 0; count of bases not matched to a gene: 22. CDR1 is LNHDA, CDR2 SQIVND, per germline (reference sequence). This CDR3 has 22 amino acids.

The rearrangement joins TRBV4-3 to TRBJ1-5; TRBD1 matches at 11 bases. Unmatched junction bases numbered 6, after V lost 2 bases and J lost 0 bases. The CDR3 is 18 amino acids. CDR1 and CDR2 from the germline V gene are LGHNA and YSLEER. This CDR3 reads CASSQRTGGEGSNQPQHF. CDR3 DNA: TGCGCCAGCAGCCAAAGGACAGGGGGCGAGGGTAGCAATCAGCCCCAGCATTTT.

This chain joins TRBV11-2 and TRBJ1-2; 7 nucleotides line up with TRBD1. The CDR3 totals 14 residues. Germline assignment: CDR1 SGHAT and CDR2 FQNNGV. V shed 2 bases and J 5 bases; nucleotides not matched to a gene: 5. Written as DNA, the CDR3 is TGTGCCAGCAGCTTACGGCAGGGGGGGTATGGCTACACCTTC. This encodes CASSLRQGGYGYTF.

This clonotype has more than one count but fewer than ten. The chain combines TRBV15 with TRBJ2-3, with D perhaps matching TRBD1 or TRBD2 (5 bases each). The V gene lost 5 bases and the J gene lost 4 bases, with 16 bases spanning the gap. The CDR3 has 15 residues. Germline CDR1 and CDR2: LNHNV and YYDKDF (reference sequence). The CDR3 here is CATSRRLGAADTQYF. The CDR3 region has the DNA TGTGCCACCAGCCGCCGCCTCGGGGCGGCAGATACGCAGTATTTT.

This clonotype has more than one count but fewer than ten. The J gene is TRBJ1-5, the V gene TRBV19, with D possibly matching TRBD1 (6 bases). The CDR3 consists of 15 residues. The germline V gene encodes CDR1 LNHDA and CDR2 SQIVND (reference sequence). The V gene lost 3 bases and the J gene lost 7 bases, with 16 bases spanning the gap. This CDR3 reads CASSIVFGGGQPQHF. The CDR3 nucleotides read TGTGCCAGTAGTATCGTTTTCGGGGGCGGCCAGCCCCAGCATTTT.

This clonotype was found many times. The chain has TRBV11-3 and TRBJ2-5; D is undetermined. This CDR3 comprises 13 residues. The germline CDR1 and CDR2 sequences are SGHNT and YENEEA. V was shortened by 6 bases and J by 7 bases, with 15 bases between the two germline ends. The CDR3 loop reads CASSEGDLATQYF. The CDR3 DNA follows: TGTGCCAGCAGTGAAGGCGATCTCGCGACCCAGTACTTC.

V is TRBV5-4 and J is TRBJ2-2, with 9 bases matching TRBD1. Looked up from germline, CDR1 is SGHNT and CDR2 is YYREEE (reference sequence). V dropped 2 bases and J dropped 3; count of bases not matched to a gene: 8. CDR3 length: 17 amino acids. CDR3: CASSFELQGAYTGELFF. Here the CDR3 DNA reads TGTGCCAGCAGCTTTGAACTACAGGGGGCTTACACCGGGGAGCTGTTTTTT.

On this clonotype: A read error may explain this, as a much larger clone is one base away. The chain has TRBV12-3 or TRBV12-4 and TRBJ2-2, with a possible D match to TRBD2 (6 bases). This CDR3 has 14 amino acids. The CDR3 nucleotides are TGTGCCAGCAGTTTAAAACAGCGAACCGGGGGGCTGTTTTTT. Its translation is CASSLKQRTGGLFF.

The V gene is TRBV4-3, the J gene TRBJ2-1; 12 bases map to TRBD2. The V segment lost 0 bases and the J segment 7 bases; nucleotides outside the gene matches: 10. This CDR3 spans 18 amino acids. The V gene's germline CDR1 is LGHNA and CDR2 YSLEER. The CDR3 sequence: CASSQDPQTGTSGNEQFF. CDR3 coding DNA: TGCGCCAGCAGCCAAGACCCACAAACCGGGACTAGCGGGAATGAGCAGTTCTTC.

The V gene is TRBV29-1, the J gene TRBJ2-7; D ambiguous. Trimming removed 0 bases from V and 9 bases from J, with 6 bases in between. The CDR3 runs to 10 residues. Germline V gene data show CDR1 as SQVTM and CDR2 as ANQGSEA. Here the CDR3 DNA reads TGCAGCGTTGAAGATATGGGGCAGTACTTC. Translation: CSVEDMGQYF.

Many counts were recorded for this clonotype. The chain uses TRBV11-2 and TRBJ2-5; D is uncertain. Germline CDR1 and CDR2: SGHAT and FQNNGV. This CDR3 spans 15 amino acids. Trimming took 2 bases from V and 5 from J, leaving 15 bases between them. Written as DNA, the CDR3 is TGTGCCAGCAGCTTATTCTTCGACACCTTGGAGACCCAGTACTTC. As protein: CASSLFFDTLETQYF.